What follows are 5 T cell receptor beta chains derived from one specimen sequenced in a study of blood T cell repertoires in COVID-19. Some clones are missing from TCRdb's copy, which holds only in-frame ones; the method was immunoSEQ multiplex PCR. The table records about 230,000 clones, roughly 80% of them present only once. Sequenced sample: peripheral blood. The receptors shown here come from a woman in her 70s with active or convalescent COVID-19.

Of note for this clone: Additional DNA sequences in this sample encode the identical CDR3. The CDR3 nucleotides are TGTGCCAGCAGCCCTAGCGGGAGAGGGTCCTACGAGCAGTACTTC. The encoded protein is CASSPSGRGSYEQYF. V is TRBV7-9 and J is TRBJ2-7; TRBD2 matches at 10 bases. V trimming: 5 bases; J trimming: 1 base; junction bases outside the gene matches: 5. The CDR3 consists of 15 residues. CDR1 and CDR2 from the germline V gene are SEHNR and FQNEAQ (reference sequence).

This clone occurred once. V usage is TRBV5-1 and J usage is TRBJ2-7; D gene unclear. V was trimmed by 6 bases and J by 6 bases, leaving 13 bases between them. Germline V gives CDR1 SGHRS, CDR2 YFSETQ. The CDR3 covers 12 residues. The CDR3 DNA follows: TGCGCCAGCAAAAGCATCCCGGGCGAGCAGTACTTC. This gives the protein CASKSIPGEQYF.

The chain recombines TRBV10-3 with TRBJ1-2, with D tentatively TRBD1 (6 bases). Trimming cost V 2 bases and J 3 bases, with 10 bases left between them. The CDR3 is 14 residues long. The V gene's germline CDR1 is ENHRY and CDR2 SYGVKD. This chain's CDR3 is CAISEQGTDYGYTF. In DNA form, the CDR3 reads TGTGCCATCAGTGAGCAGGGGACGGACTATGGCTACACCTTC.

The chain employs TRBV4-3 and TRBJ2-3; TRBD1 matches at 7 bases. V trimming: 1 base; J trimming: 4 bases; junction bases outside the gene matches: 14. CDR3 length: 18 residues. Germline loops: CDR1 LGHNA, CDR2 YSLEER. The CDR3: CASSQAANRGPRADTQYF. DNA for the CDR3: TGCGCCAGCAGCCAAGCCGCAAACAGGGGACCCCGGGCAGATACGCAGTATTTT.

This chain joins TRBV28 and TRBJ1-4; no reliable D call. Looked up from germline, CDR1 is MDHEN and CDR2 is SYDVKM. CDR3 length: 11 residues. Trimming removed 5 bases from V and 15 bases from J, with 13 bases in between. The CDR3 loop reads CASSLSGGVFF. The DNA for the CDR3 is TGTGCCAGCAGTCTCAGCGGCGGGGTGTTTTTT. The entire variable domain, with the rest obtained from reference TRBV28 and TRBJ1-4, is as follows: DVKVTQSSRYLVKRTGEKVFLECVQDMDHENMFWYRQDPGLGLRLIYFSYDVKMKEKGDIPEGYSVSREKKERFSLILESASTNQTSMYLCASSLSGGVFFGSGTQLSVL.